The present TCR beta chain was sequenced within a study of monozygotic twins with inflammatory bowel disease. TCRdb re-analyzed the 5' RACE reads; it lists each CDR3 protein once, without DNA. In all, the sample yields a few hundred thousand distinct CDR3 sequences. This CDR3 region has 16 residues. CDR1 is DFQATT, CDR2 SNEGSKA, per germline (reference sequence). V is TRBV20-1 and J is TRBJ2-2; TCRdb selects TRBD2, and the lack of DNA leaves this call unchecked. The sample consisted of blood. The TCR originated in a human donor with ulcerative colitis or Crohn's disease, or a healthy co-twin of an affected twin (not recorded which). The chain's CDR3 is CSAPGVSGGNTGELFF.